Listed below are T cell receptor beta chains from one sample, sequenced in a study of blood T cell repertoires in COVID-19. Some clones are missing from TCRdb's copy, which holds only in-frame ones; the method was immunoSEQ multiplex PCR. The sample lists roughly 250,000 clones, more than 60% seen once, with 4% to 4.5% in the top ten. Sequenced: peripheral blood. Receptors were obtained from a woman aged 40 to 50 with active or convalescent COVID-19. Each CDR3 is given without its conserved first and last residue. Where a row states a size, it is once, few, many or the class of an expanded clone; other rows omit it.

clone size,V gene,CDR3 protein
.,TRBV28,ASSSGQPGETQY
.,TRBV4-2,ASSQEVDREFSNQPQH
.,TRBV5-4,ASSQDRGPGNTIY
.,TRBV30,AWTDGGANTADTQY
.,TRBV5-1,ASSLEGVRYNEQF
.,TRBV10-1,ASSGSDRGGYYNEQF
once,TRBV10-3,AIRSGIEDTQY
.,TRBV19,ASLGRGQFEKLF
once,TRBV7-9,ASSLEAHAGEKLF
.,TRBV6-2/TRBV6-3,ASSTRGGITSEQF
.,TRBV7-2,ASSFVADNNEQF
.,TRBV27,ASSLSRSLGEAF
few,TRBV5-6,ASSRNPSGGATDTQY
.,TRBV7-9,ASSLEPGDNQPQH
.,TRBV7-2,ASSPGGDADTQY
once,TRBV7-8,ASSLVREYTEAF
.,TRBV5-6,ASSYTGPSYEQY
once,TRBV6-2/TRBV6-3,ASSYVPQGVTYEQY
.,TRBV4-1,ASSRSGGAYQETQY
.,TRBV5-1,ASSRGGTTYNEQF
.,TRBV12-3/TRBV12-4,ASSSGETQY
.,TRBV2,ASSEAPTGVETQY
.,TRBV3-1/TRBV3-2,ASSQATGVRNSPLH
.,TRBV7-2,ASSLTSGDEQF
.,TRBV2,ASSPRTVYSNQPQH
.,TRBV11-2,ASSLGGLWAF
.,TRBV19,ASSIGASNTEAF
.,TRBV9,ASSVTGNTEAF
once,TRBV30,AWSTLFGTGVGETQY
.,TRBV27,ASSLRDRAFRNTEAF
.,TRBV6-5,ASSWTGEDTEAF
.,TRBV3-1/TRBV3-2,ASSRVDRNTEAF
.,TRBV5-1,ASSLDLDTEAF
.,TRBV20-1,SVEGDTEAF
.,TRBV9,ASSLDGSSYNEQF
.,TRBV30,AWSGKGAVTDTQY
.,TRBV14,ASSVRTGTEAF
.,TRBV28,ASSTYMGRGAF
.,TRBV4-1,ASSQEAGLRTEAF
.,TRBV5-1,ASSLETGGNTEAF
.,TRBV2,ASSEDSYVYGYT
.,TRBV6-5,ASSYETTGQPQH
.,TRBV7-3,ASSLTSAQGEAF
.,TRBV3-1/TRBV3-2,ASSQDQRGLNTEAF
.,TRBV5-1,ASSTQTGNSPLH
few,TRBV7-2,ASSFTGVGYGYT
.,TRBV19,ASKQGDRNTEGCF
.,TRBV28,ASRPGTGARGYT
.,TRBV5-8,ASSPRGLAKNIQY
.,TRBV27,ASSVTGAHTEAF
few,TRBV2,ANGAGGTGELF